This T cell receptor (beta chain) was found in a study of ipilimumab plus nivolumab after autologous stem cell transplantation. The CDR3 sequence is 15 residues long. Germline CDR1 SEHNR, CDR2 FQNEAQ (reference sequence). Trimming took off 5 bases at V and 4 bases at J, with 16 bases between the two ends. The protocol was immunoSEQ multiplex PCR, while the TCRdb copy is restricted to in-frame clones and leaves out a portion. The sample records some 5,000 clones, approximately 76% being singletons. The chain combines TRBV7-9 with TRBJ2-3, with D perhaps TRBD2 (5 bases). The TCR comes from a male donor with multiple myeloma. Sequencing was performed on PBMCs, taken in a trial of ipilimumab plus nivolumab as post-transplant consolidation. The CDR3 loop is CASSTDSAFADTQYF. CDR3 nucleotides: TGTGCCAGCAGCACGGACTCGGCGTTCGCAGATACGCAGTATTTT.